This is a list of T cell receptor beta chains from one sample in a study of T cell repertoires in cytomegalovirus infection. TCRdb independently ran MiXCR on the reads; one entry per CDR3 protein. The table lists under 150,000 distinct CDR3 sequences, less than 9.5% of them singletons. Input material: PBMCs. The receptor set was obtained from a human donor in good health (CMV status not recorded). Some clones in this sample may be carry-over from other donors' samples. The CDR3 runs from the conserved cysteine through the conserved F or W. D genes are given only for firm matches. Only some rows state a clone size, as once, few, many or a class for expanded clones.

-	TRBV6-1	TRBJ1-2	few	TGTGCCAGCAGTTTCGGGGGGGGGCTTGGCTACACCTTC	CASSFGGGLGYTF
-	TRBV20-1	TRBJ2-2	once	TGCAGTGCTAGGGAACAGGTCGGCGCCGGGGAGCTGTTTTTT	CSAREQVGAGELFF
TRBD1	TRBV19	TRBJ1-1	few	TGTGCCATACAGACAGGGGGAACGAACACTGAAGCTTTCTTT	CAIQTGGTNTEAFF
-	TRBV18	TRBJ1-6	many	TGTGCCAGCTCAACCTTCGATGGGGAAAATTCACCCCTCCACTTT	CASSTFDGENSPLHF
-	TRBV7-3	TRBJ2-2	many	TGTGCCAGCAGCTTAAGTTCTGTTCCGGGCACCGGGGAGCTGTTTTTT	CASSLSSVPGTGELFF
-	TRBV7-8	TRBJ2-3	many	TGTGCCAGCAGCTCCACTTGGGGGAGCGCAGATACGCAGTATTTT	CASSSTWGSADTQYF
-	TRBV28	TRBJ2-1	-	TGTGCCAGCAGTTTCGAAGGGTTTGAGCAGTTCTTC	CASSFEGFEQFF
TRBD1	TRBV6-5	TRBJ2-2	many	TGTGCCAGCAGTTCGTGGACAGGGGGAAACACCGGGGAGCTGTTTTTT	CASSSWTGGNTGELFF
-	TRBV27	TRBJ2-1	many	TGTGCCAGCAGTTTATGGGCCAACAATGAGCAGTTCTTC	CASSLWANNEQFF
TRBD2	TRBV20-1	TRBJ2-5	few	TGCAGTGCGACGTTCTTAGCGGGGCAAGAGACCCAGTACTTC	CSATFLAGQETQYF
-	TRBV2	TRBJ2-7	many	TGTGCCAGCAGTCTCATGGGTACGTCCTACGAGCAGTACTTC	CASSLMGTSYEQYF
TRBD1	TRBV4-2	TRBJ1-6	many	TGTGCCAGCAGCCAAGACCACAGGGGAAGGAATAATTCACCCCTCCACTTT	CASSQDHRGRNNSPLHF
TRBD1	TRBV7-2	TRBJ1-2	many	TGTGCCAGCAGAGGGACAGGCTACTATGGCTACACCTTC	CASRGTGYYGYTF
-	TRBV7-2	TRBJ2-1	many	TGTGCCAGCAGCCAGGGGGGGGGGGCCCGAATAAATGAGCAGTTCTTC	CASSQGGGARINEQFF
TRBD1	TRBV19	TRBJ2-1	many	TGTGCCAGTAGTATGTTCAGGGGGAATGGTGAGCAGTTCTTC	CASSMFRGNGEQFF
-	TRBV2	TRBJ1-1	-	TGTGCCAGCAGTGTTGGCTCGCGGGGGAACACTGAAGCTTTCTTT	CASSVGSRGNTEAFF
TRBD1	TRBV28	TRBJ2-5	few	TGTGCCAGCAGTCGGGACAGGGGGCTGGAGACCCAGTACTTC	CASSRDRGLETQYF
TRBD1	TRBV5-4	TRBJ1-2	-	TGTGCCAGCAGGACAGGGGGCTGGGACCTTGGCTACACCTTC	CASRTGGWDLGYTF
TRBD1	TRBV2	TRBJ2-1	-	TGTGCCAGCAGTGCCGGACAGGGGTCGATTGAGCAGTTCTTC	CASSAGQGSIEQFF
-	TRBV14	TRBJ2-3	many	TGTGCCAGCAGCCAAGATAGGCTCGATACGCAGTATTTT	CASSQDRLDTQYF
TRBD2	TRBV20-1	TRBJ2-1	many	TGCAGTGCACCGGGACTAGCGGGGCCATACAATGAGCAGTTCTTC	CSAPGLAGPYNEQFF
-	TRBV28	TRBJ1-2	many	TGTGCCAGCAGTTTTCTTCCGGACAACTATGGCTACACCTTC	CASSFLPDNYGYTF
-	TRBV20-1	TRBJ1-1	-	TGCAGTGCTAGAGATCTTGGGAAAGCTTTCTTT	CSARDLGKAFF
TRBD2	TRBV29-1	TRBJ2-3	-	TGCAGCGTGAAACGGGGGGACCCCACAGATACGCAGTATTTT	CSVKRGDPTDTQYF
TRBD1	TRBV4-2	TRBJ1-1	-	TGTGCCAGCAGCCGGGACAGGGGGCAGACTGAAGCTTTCTTT	CASSRDRGQTEAFF
TRBD1	TRBV12-3/TRBV12-4	TRBJ2-1	-	TGTGCCAGCACCTTAGGAGGAGGGACAGGGGGCTACAATGAGCAGTTCTTC	CASTLGGGTGGYNEQFF
TRBD1	TRBV20-1	TRBJ1-1	few	TGCAGTGCTAGAGCGTACAGGGGTACCACTGAAGCTTTCTTT	CSARAYRGTTEAFF
-	TRBV6-6	TRBJ2-3	-	TGTGCCAGCAGTTACTCGTCGGTAGCGGTCACAGATACGCAGTATTTT	CASSYSSVAVTDTQYF
-	TRBV7-6	TRBJ1-3	many	TGTGCCAGCAGCCGCCAACAGAGAACCTCTGGAAACACCATATATTTT	CASSRQQRTSGNTIYF
-	TRBV20-1	TRBJ1-1	-	TGCAGTGCTAGAGCGCGGGGAACCTTGAACACTGAAGCTTTCTTT	CSARARGTLNTEAFF
TRBD1	TRBV29-1	TRBJ2-7	-	TGCAGCGGCTGGGACAGTTCCTACGAGCAGTACTTC	CSGWDSSYEQYF
TRBD1	TRBV7-2	TRBJ2-7	many	TGTGCCAGCAGCCCGCGGGACAGGGCCTACGAGCAGTACTTC	CASSPRDRAYEQYF
-	TRBV7-3	TRBJ1-1	medium-sized	TGTGCCAGCAGTCTTGACCCTGCTGGGGCAGCTTTCTTT	CASSLDPAGAAFF
-	TRBV6-8	TRBJ1-2	many	TGTGCCAGCAGTTACCGGGGGACAAGGGGAAACTATGGCTACACCTTC	CASSYRGTRGNYGYTF
TRBD1	TRBV12-3/TRBV12-4	TRBJ2-7	many	TGTGCCAGCAGTTTAAGATCAGGGACAGGGGTCAAGTACGAGCAGTACTTC	CASSLRSGTGVKYEQYF
-	TRBV29-1	TRBJ2-5	many	TGCAGCGTTGAAGAGGGACGGGGCGAGACCCAGTACTTC	CSVEEGRGETQYF
-	TRBV6-2/TRBV6-3	TRBJ2-7	many	TGTGCCAGCAGGGATGACTACCTCGCCGAGCAGTACTTC	CASRDDYLAEQYF
-	TRBV7-2	TRBJ2-5	many	TGTGCCAGCAGCCCCTCTTGGGGAGAGACCCAGTACTTC	CASSPSWGETQYF
-	TRBV7-2	TRBJ1-2	many	TGTGCCAGCAGCCGTACAGGTTTAACTTATGGCTACACCTTC	CASSRTGLTYGYTF
-	TRBV7-9	TRBJ1-2	-	TGTGCCAGCAGCGAAGACCGCACCTCCACCTTC	CASSEDRTSTF
-	TRBV27	TRBJ1-6	many	TGTGCCAGCAGGGAGCTTAATTCACCCCTCCACTTT	CASRELNSPLHF
-	TRBV20-1	TRBJ1-5	few	TGCAGTGCTTCCACTGGAGATAGCAATCAGCCCCAGCATTTT	CSASTGDSNQPQHF
-	TRBV10-3	TRBJ1-1	many	TGTGCCGTCCTACAGGGCCAGAACACTGAAGCTTTCTTT	CAVLQGQNTEAFF
TRBD2	TRBV20-1	TRBJ2-1	many	TGCAGTGCCCGCGGGGGGGCCAACTCCTACAATGAGCAGTTCTTC	CSARGGANSYNEQFF
-	TRBV12-3/TRBV12-4	TRBJ1-5	-	TGTGCCAGCAGCCGGGACGTCAATAGCAATCAGCCCCAGCATTTT	CASSRDVNSNQPQHF
-	TRBV28	TRBJ2-5	-	TGTGCCAGCAGTTTCGGGTTGGCGGAGACCCAGTACTTC	CASSFGLAETQYF
-	TRBV20-1	TRBJ1-4	many	TGCAGTGCCCGCTCAAATGAAAAACTGTTTTTT	CSARSNEKLFF
-	TRBV28	TRBJ2-3	-	TGTGCCAGTTATTTAAGGGCGGATACGCAGTATTTT	CASYLRADTQYF
-	TRBV6-1	TRBJ2-3	many	TGTGCCAGCAGTGAAGTGTGGGCAGATACGCAGTATTTT	CASSEVWADTQYF
-	TRBV7-2	TRBJ1-2	-	TGTGCCAGCAGCCCGGGGGGGGGCGCCGGCTATGGCTACACCTTC	CASSPGGGAGYGYTF
-	TRBV28	TRBJ1-5	many	TGTGCCAGGACCCAACAGGGCGATCAGCCCCAGCATTTT	CARTQQGDQPQHF
TRBD1	TRBV2	TRBJ1-1	few	TGTGCCAGCACCCCTTCCAGGGGGTATAACACTGAAGCTTTCTTT	CASTPSRGYNTEAFF
-	TRBV2	TRBJ1-4	many	TGTGCCAGCAGCGGGGGACGGGGGAATGAAAAACTGTTTTTT	CASSGGRGNEKLFF
TRBD2	TRBV9	TRBJ2-1	few	TGTGCCAGCACCCTAGCGGGGGGGCCGAATGAGCAGTTCTTC	CASTLAGGPNEQFF
TRBD1	TRBV24-1	TRBJ2-7	few	TGTGCCACCAGTCCCGGGACAGGGTTCTACGAGCAGTACTTC	CATSPGTGFYEQYF